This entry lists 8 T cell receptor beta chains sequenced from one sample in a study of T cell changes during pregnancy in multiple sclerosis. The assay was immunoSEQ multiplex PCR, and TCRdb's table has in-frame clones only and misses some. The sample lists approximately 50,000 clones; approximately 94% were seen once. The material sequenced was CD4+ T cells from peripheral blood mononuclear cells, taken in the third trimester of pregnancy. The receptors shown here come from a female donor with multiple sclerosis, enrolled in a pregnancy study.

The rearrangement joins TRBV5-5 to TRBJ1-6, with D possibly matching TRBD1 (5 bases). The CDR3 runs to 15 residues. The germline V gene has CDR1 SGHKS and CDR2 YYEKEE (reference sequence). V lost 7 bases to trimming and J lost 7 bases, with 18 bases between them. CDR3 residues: CASRPGGTSNSPLHF. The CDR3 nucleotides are TGTGCCAGCCGACCCGGGGGAACGAGCAATTCACCCCTCCACTTT. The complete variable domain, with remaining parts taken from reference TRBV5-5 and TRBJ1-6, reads DAGVTQSPTHLIKTRGQQVTLRCSPISGHKSVSWYQQVLGQGPQFIFQYYEKEERGRGNFPDRFSARQFPNYSSELNVNALLLGDSALYLCASRPGGTSNSPLHFGNGTRLTVT.

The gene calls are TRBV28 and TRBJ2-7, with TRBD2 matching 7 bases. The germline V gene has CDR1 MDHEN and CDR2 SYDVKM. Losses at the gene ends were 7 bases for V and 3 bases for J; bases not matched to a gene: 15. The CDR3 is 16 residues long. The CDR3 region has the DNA TGTGCCAGCACCAGTCTCCAACCGGGACTATACTACGAGCAGTACTTC. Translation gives CASTSLQPGLYYEQYF.

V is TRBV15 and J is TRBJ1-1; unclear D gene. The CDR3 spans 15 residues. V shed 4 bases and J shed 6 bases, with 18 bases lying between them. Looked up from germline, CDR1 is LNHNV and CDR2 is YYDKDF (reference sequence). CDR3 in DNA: TGTGCCACCAGCATCCTGGGCCCGGGGAGCGCTGAAGCTTTCTTT. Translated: CATSILGPGSAEAFF.

CDR3 amino acids: CASLGVGNQPQHF. The CDR3 nucleotides are TGTGCCAGCCTTGGCGTCGGGAATCAGCCCCAGCATTTT. The V gene is TRBV28, the J gene TRBJ1-5; D is unclear. The V gene lost 8 bases and the J gene lost 4 bases, with 12 bases spanning the gap. CDR1 MDHEN and CDR2 SYDVKM come from the germline V gene. The CDR3 has 13 residues. Full variable domain (missing parts from reference TRBV28 and TRBJ1-5): DVKVTQSSRYLVKRTGEKVFLECVQDMDHENMFWYRQDPGLGLRLIYFSYDVKMKEKGDIPEGYSVSREKKERFSLILESASTNQTSMYLCASLGVGNQPQHFGDGTRLSIL.

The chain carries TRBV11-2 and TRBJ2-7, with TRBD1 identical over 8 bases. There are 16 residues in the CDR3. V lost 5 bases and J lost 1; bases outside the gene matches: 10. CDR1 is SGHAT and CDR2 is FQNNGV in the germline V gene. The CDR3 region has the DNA TGTGCCAGCAGCCCCCCCCTGGGACAGGATTCCTACGAGCAGTACTTC. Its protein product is CASSPPLGQDSYEQYF.

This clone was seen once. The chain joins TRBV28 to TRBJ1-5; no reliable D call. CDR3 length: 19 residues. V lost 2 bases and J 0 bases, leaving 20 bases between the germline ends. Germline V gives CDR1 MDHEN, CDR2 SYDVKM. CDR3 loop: CASSLPYYGTSTSNQPQHF. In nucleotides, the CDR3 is TGTGCCAGCAGTTTACCATACTACGGAACAAGTACTAGCAATCAGCCCCAGCATTTT.

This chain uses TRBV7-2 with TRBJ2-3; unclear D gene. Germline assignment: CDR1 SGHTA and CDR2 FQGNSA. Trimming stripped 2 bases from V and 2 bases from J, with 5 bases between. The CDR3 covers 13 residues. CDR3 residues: CASSLYNTDTQYF. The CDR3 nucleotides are TGTGCCAGCAGCTTATACAACACAGATACGCAGTATTTT. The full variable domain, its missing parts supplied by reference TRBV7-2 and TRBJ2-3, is GAGVSQSPSNKVTEKGKDVELRCDPISGHTALYWYRQSLGQGLEFLIYFQGNSAPDKSGLPSDRFSAERTGGSVSTLTIQRTQQEDSAVYLCASSLYNTDTQYFGPGTRLTVL.

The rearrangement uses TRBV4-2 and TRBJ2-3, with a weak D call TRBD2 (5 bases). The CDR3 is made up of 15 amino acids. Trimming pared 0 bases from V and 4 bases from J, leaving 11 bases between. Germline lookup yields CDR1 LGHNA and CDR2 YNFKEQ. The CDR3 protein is CASSQEDSEADTQYF. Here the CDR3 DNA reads TGTGCCAGCAGCCAAGAGGACTCGGAGGCAGATACGCAGTATTTT.